The 7 T cell receptor beta chains listed next were all sequenced from one sample in a study of CD8+CD57+ T cells in acquired aplastic anemia. Genomic DNA provided the template from which TCR beta VDJ and CDR3 profiles were obtained. One entry per CDR3 protein results from TCRdb running MiXCR on the reads. The sample carries fewer than 150,000 distinct CDR3 sequences, 48% recorded once. The sequenced sample was sorted CD4+, CD8+, or CD8+CD57+ T cells (not recorded which) from PBMCs. These receptors all come from a human donor in good health, serving as a control.

This clonotype was seen at least ten times. The chain couples TRBV5-4 to TRBJ2-3, with no clear D. Per germline, CDR1 SGHNT and CDR2 YYREEE (reference sequence). The CDR3 has 13 amino acids. Trimming took off 1 base at V and 1 base at J, with 4 bases between the two ends. The CDR3 spells CASSLIGTDTQYF. Here the CDR3 DNA reads TGTGCCAGCAGCTTGATAGGCACAGATACGCAGTATTTT.

This chain joins TRBV2 and TRBJ2-5, with 9 bases that match TRBD2. Unmatched junction bases numbered 8, after V lost 6 bases and J lost 3 bases. The V gene's germline CDR1 is SNHLY and CDR2 FYNNEI. This CDR3 region has 15 residues. This chain's CDR3 is CASSPAGGAEETQYF. The CDR3 DNA is TGTGCCAGCAGCCCCGCGGGGGGGGCGGAAGAGACCCAGTACTTC.

At least ten counts were recorded for this clonotype. This chain's CDR3 is CASSQTAQLRGRRYGYTF. Here the CDR3 DNA reads TGTGCCAGCAGCCAGACTGCGCAACTGCGGGGCAGACGCTATGGCTACACCTTC. This sequence joins TRBV11-2 and TRBJ1-2, with D maybe TRBD1 (5 bases). V shed 5 bases and J shed 4 bases, with 26 bases lying between them. CDR1 and CDR2 from the germline V gene are SGHAT and FQNNGV. This CDR3 spans 18 amino acids.

This clonotype appeared a single time. A read error is possible here, since a much larger clone lies one base away. This rearrangement joins TRBV9 to TRBJ1-4; D is unclear. The length of the CDR3 is 14 residues. Germline CDR1 is SGDLS and CDR2 is YYNGEE. In DNA form, the CDR3 reads TGTGCCAGCAGCGAACACCCCAGAGGTGAAAAACTGGTTTTT. Protein sequence: CASSEHPRGEKLVF.

V and J are TRBV19 and TRBJ1-2, with D possibly matching TRBD1 (5 bases). Germline loops: CDR1 LNHDA, CDR2 SQIVND (reference sequence). The CDR3 extends over 14 amino acids. Trimming took 4 bases from V and 5 from J, leaving 14 bases between them. The CDR3: CASSTTRAGYGYTF. CDR3 nucleotide sequence: TGTGCCAGTAGTACCACGAGGGCAGGGTATGGCTACACCTTC. The full variable domain, with the rest looked up from reference TRBV19 and TRBJ1-2, is DGGITQSPKYLFRKEGQNVTLSCEQNLNHDAMYWYRQDPGQGLRLIYYSQIVNDFQKGDIAEGYSVSREKKESFPLTVTSAQKNPTAFYLCASSTTRAGYGYTFGSGTRLTVV.

The chain combines TRBV20-1 with TRBJ2-3; 8 nucleotides agree with TRBD1. V was pared by 0 bases and J by 1 base, with 0 bases of the junction left unmatched. The CDR3 extends over 14 amino acids. Germline loops: CDR1 DFQATT, CDR2 SNEGSKA (reference sequence). The CDR3 spells CSARDRGRTDTQYF. The CDR3, as DNA: TGCAGTGCTAGAGACAGGGGGCGCACAGATACGCAGTATTTT.

The V gene is TRBV7-2, the J gene TRBJ2-5; 15 bases line up with TRBD2. Germline CDR1 reads SGHTA; CDR2 reads FQGNSA. This CDR3 region has 16 residues. Trimming cost V 5 bases and J 5 bases; bases outside gene matches: 6. CDR3 sequence reads: CASSGGLAGGGETQYF. Written as DNA, the CDR3 is TGTGCCAGCAGCGGGGGACTAGCGGGAGGCGGGGAGACCCAGTACTTC.